The rows below give T cell receptor beta chains drawn from one sample of a study of cytomegalovirus exposure and HLA in healthy donors. Measured with immunoSEQ multiplex PCR; TCRdb has only the in-frame clones, and not every one. This repertoire shows 85,000 to 130,000 clones, 70% to 80% found once; its top ten account for roughly 3.4%. Sequencing was carried out using PBMCs. The receptors were gathered from a man between 60 and 70 years old in good health and CMV-seronegative. Each CDR3 is given with its conserved first and last residue. The order of the fields is J gene, D gene, V gene, CDR3 protein. The D gene is left open where the match is weak.

J gene: TRBJ2-2; D gene: TRBD1; V gene: TRBV6-4; CDR3 protein: CASRSTGTGGFGELFF
J gene: TRBJ2-1; D gene: NA; V gene: TRBV7-2; CDR3 protein: CASSLGGGSYNEQFF
J gene: TRBJ2-1; D gene: NA; V gene: TRBV6-6; CDR3 protein: CASSYSRSHEQFF
J gene: TRBJ1-2; D gene: TRBD1; V gene: TRBV29-1; CDR3 protein: CSVVTGAPSYGYTF
J gene: TRBJ2-4; D gene: TRBD2; V gene: TRBV10-1; CDR3 protein: CATHIPRGGRAKNIQYF
J gene: TRBJ2-7; D gene: TRBD1; V gene: TRBV7-8; CDR3 protein: CASSRGRQGEIYEQYF
J gene: TRBJ1-5; D gene: TRBD1; V gene: TRBV6-5; CDR3 protein: CASSTDRGLSSQHF
J gene: TRBJ2-7; D gene: NA; V gene: TRBV7-2; CDR3 protein: CASSPVRMLYEQYF
J gene: TRBJ2-3; D gene: TRBD2; V gene: TRBV4-3; CDR3 protein: CASSQDRDSGGRRDTQYF
J gene: TRBJ1-6; D gene: NA; V gene: TRBV19; CDR3 protein: CASSRDAYNSPLHF
J gene: TRBJ2-5; D gene: TRBD1; V gene: TRBV18; CDR3 protein: CASSPQTGGEETQYF
J gene: TRBJ2-1; D gene: TRBD2; V gene: TRBV5-1; CDR3 protein: CASSPRTSGGRDEQFF
J gene: TRBJ2-7; D gene: NA; V gene: TRBV5-4; CDR3 protein: CASSLNPPGASSEQYF
J gene: TRBJ2-3; D gene: TRBD2; V gene: TRBV5-1; CDR3 protein: CASSFLAGGLTDTQYF
J gene: TRBJ2-1; D gene: TRBD1; V gene: TRBV5-6; CDR3 protein: CASSVYRDRGIFSYNEQFF
J gene: TRBJ2-7; D gene: NA; V gene: TRBV14; CDR3 protein: CASSHTRDEQYF
J gene: TRBJ2-3; D gene: TRBD2; V gene: TRBV5-1; CDR3 protein: CASSTLAGGSTDTQYF
J gene: TRBJ2-2; D gene: TRBD1; V gene: TRBV5-1; CDR3 protein: CASSPDRSNTGELFF
J gene: TRBJ1-1; D gene: NA; V gene: TRBV19; CDR3 protein: CASSPDSQTVEAFF
J gene: TRBJ1-3; D gene: TRBD1; V gene: TRBV5-1; CDR3 protein: CASRGTGSSGNTIYF
J gene: TRBJ2-3; D gene: NA; V gene: TRBV7-6; CDR3 protein: CASSSTLAALTDTQYF
J gene: TRBJ1-1; D gene: TRBD1; V gene: TRBV7-3; CDR3 protein: CASSRQGLGKTEAFF
J gene: TRBJ2-5; D gene: TRBD2; V gene: TRBV13; CDR3 protein: CASSRGGAETQYF
J gene: TRBJ2-7; D gene: NA; V gene: TRBV2; CDR3 protein: CASRMDRAGGEQYF
J gene: TRBJ1-1; D gene: TRBD1; V gene: TRBV9; CDR3 protein: CASSPRGQVNTEAFF
J gene: TRBJ2-1; D gene: TRBD2; V gene: TRBV28; CDR3 protein: CASLGLAGAKEQFF
J gene: TRBJ1-1; D gene: TRBD1; V gene: TRBV2; CDR3 protein: CAPGQGGTEAFF
J gene: TRBJ1-3; D gene: NA; V gene: TRBV5-1; CDR3 protein: CASSLDTDSGNTIYF
J gene: TRBJ2-3; D gene: TRBD1; V gene: TRBV7-3; CDR3 protein: CASSFGQGAYTQYF
J gene: TRBJ1-5; D gene: NA; V gene: TRBV6-1; CDR3 protein: CASSENTGQPQHF
J gene: TRBJ1-5; D gene: NA; V gene: TRBV5-1; CDR3 protein: CASRSDPGGQPQHF
J gene: TRBJ1-2; D gene: TRBD1; V gene: TRBV6-5; CDR3 protein: CASSYTDRDGYTF
J gene: TRBJ1-2; D gene: TRBD1; V gene: TRBV5-6; CDR3 protein: CASSPGGTGVYGYTF
J gene: TRBJ1-2; D gene: TRBD1; V gene: TRBV28; CDR3 protein: CASRTSGTGAYGYTF
J gene: TRBJ1-6; D gene: NA; V gene: TRBV7-9; CDR3 protein: CASSLDTGPQHSPLHF
J gene: TRBJ1-3; D gene: TRBD1; V gene: TRBV5-8; CDR3 protein: CASSGYRGHNSGNTIYF
J gene: TRBJ1-1; D gene: NA; V gene: TRBV7-9; CDR3 protein: CASSAGRTHPEAFF
J gene: TRBJ2-5; D gene: NA; V gene: TRBV19; CDR3 protein: CASSMLRGETQYF
J gene: TRBJ2-3; D gene: NA; V gene: TRBV5-1; CDR3 protein: CASSSGGGDTQYF
J gene: TRBJ2-2; D gene: NA; V gene: TRBV28; CDR3 protein: CASSFSSGRHTGELFF
J gene: TRBJ1-1; D gene: NA; V gene: TRBV10-3; CDR3 protein: CAIRDTNTMNTEAFF
J gene: TRBJ2-6; D gene: TRBD1; V gene: TRBV4-1; CDR3 protein: CASSLTGTASSGANVLTF
J gene: TRBJ2-1; D gene: NA; V gene: TRBV19; CDR3 protein: CASSIGAAAYNEQFF
J gene: TRBJ1-4; D gene: NA; V gene: TRBV28; CDR3 protein: CASSHPQQGMHATNEKLFF
J gene: TRBJ2-1; D gene: TRBD1; V gene: TRBV4-1; CDR3 protein: CASSLRDRESYNEQFF
J gene: TRBJ1-6; D gene: NA; V gene: TRBV11-2; CDR3 protein: CASRSRTGTYNSPLHF
J gene: TRBJ2-7; D gene: TRBD1; V gene: TRBV7-9; CDR3 protein: CASSSATTGGYEQYF
J gene: TRBJ1-3; D gene: TRBD1; V gene: TRBV7-9; CDR3 protein: CASSLKGDSLGNTIYF
J gene: TRBJ2-1; D gene: NA; V gene: TRBV6-5; CDR3 protein: CASRGRNEQFF
J gene: TRBJ2-5; D gene: NA; V gene: TRBV4-2; CDR3 protein: CASTIWVGETQYF
J gene: TRBJ2-2; D gene: NA; V gene: TRBV9; CDR3 protein: CASSDQGAWTGELFF
J gene: TRBJ1-2; D gene: TRBD1; V gene: TRBV5-8; CDR3 protein: CASSLIQGAGTYTF